The 24 T cell receptor beta chains given below trace back to one sample, sequenced in a study of cytotoxic CD8 clonotypes in ibrutinib-treated CLL. Assay used: immunoSEQ multiplex PCR; TCRdb lists only in-frame clones, some missing. The sample includes about 140,000 clones, 75% to 80% of them seen just once. The starting material was PBMCs, obtained after 24 months of ibrutinib treatment. Receptors originate from a human donor with chronic lymphocytic leukemia.

The gene calls are TRBV29-1 and TRBJ1-5, with unresolved D. The V gene lost 5 bases and the J gene lost 0 bases, with 5 bases spanning the gap. Germline V gene sequence: CDR1 SQVTM, CDR2 ANQGSEA. The CDR3 has 12 residues. DNA for the CDR3: TGCAGCGTTCGGGATAGCAATCAGCCCCAGCATTTT. This sequence encodes CSVRDSNQPQHF.

This chain links TRBV7-2 with TRBJ2-3; no reliable D call. CDR1 is SGHTA and CDR2 is FQGNSA in the germline V gene. The V end lost 5 bases, the J end lost 3 bases, and 9 bases lay between the germline ends. CDR3 size: 13 residues. CDR3: CASSPHRTDTQYF. The CDR3 nucleotides read TGTGCCAGCAGCCCCCATAGGACAGATACGCAGTATTTT.

V is TRBV28 and J is TRBJ2-7; 7 bases align to TRBD2. CDR3 length equals 16 residues. The germline V gene has CDR1 MDHEN and CDR2 SYDVKM. V dropped 1 base and J dropped 0; count of bases not matched to a gene: 6. The CDR3 here is CASSLSPGGFSYEQYF. For the CDR3, the DNA is TGTGCCAGCAGTTTATCTCCGGGGGGATTCTCCTACGAGCAGTACTTC.

The V and J genes are TRBV25-1 and TRBJ2-6; perhaps TRBD1 as D (7 bases). The CDR3 length is 18 residues. Germline assignment: CDR1 MGHDK and CDR2 SYGVNS. Trimming pared 3 bases from V and 0 bases from J, leaving 15 bases between. In nucleotides, the CDR3 is TGTGCCAGCAGTGATAATCAGGGGGGCCCCTCTGGGGCCAACGTCCTGACTTTC. Protein: CASSDNQGGPSGANVLTF.

The chain couples TRBV7-9 to TRBJ2-2, with D perhaps matching TRBD1 (7 bases). V lost 5 bases and J lost 5, with 21 bases in between. CDR3 length: 17 amino acids. Germline loops: CDR1 SEHNR, CDR2 FQNEAQ (reference sequence). The CDR3 protein is CASSPRGGPRGTGELFF. In DNA, the CDR3 is TGTGCCAGCAGCCCACGAGGGGGCCCCCGGGGGACCGGGGAGCTGTTTTTT.

The V gene is TRBV6-5, the J gene TRBJ2-7, with TRBD2 identical over 12 bases. Germline lookup yields CDR1 MNHEY and CDR2 SVGAGI. The ends lost 6 bases at V and 3 bases at J; junction bases unmatched: 0. The CDR3 loop spans 13 amino acids. The CDR3 region is CASRLAGGYEQYF. As DNA, the CDR3 is TGTGCCAGCAGACTAGCGGGGGGCTACGAGCAGTACTTC.

This clone was picked up a small number of times. The chain employs TRBV7-2 and TRBJ1-1; D remains unclear. Per the germline V gene, CDR1 is SGHTA and CDR2 is FQGNSA. The CDR3 totals 14 residues. Between the trimmed V and J ends, which lost 5 bases and 4 bases, there was a span of 14 bases. CDR3 sequence: CASSPLVGPTEAFF. CDR3 DNA sequence: TGTGCCAGCAGCCCCCTCGTGGGCCCCACTGAAGCTTTCTTT.

V and J are TRBV18 and TRBJ1-2; 7 bases agree with TRBD1. Germline CDR1 is KGHSH and CDR2 is LQKENI. After removal of 3 bases from V and 0 bases from J, the junction contained 1 base not matched to a gene. The CDR3 is 14 residues long. The CDR3 protein is CASSPGTANYGYTF. The DNA for the CDR3 is TGTGCCAGCTCACCCGGGACAGCTAACTATGGCTACACCTTC.

The chain uses TRBV11-2 and TRBJ2-3, with 14 bases matching TRBD2. CDR1 and CDR2 from the germline V gene are SGHAT and FQNNGV. The length of the CDR3 is 18 residues. Germline trimming cut 5 bases from V and 0 bases from J; bases unmatched to any gene: 7. The CDR3 bases are TGTGCCAGCAGCCCCAGGACTAGCGGGGGGACTAGCACAGATACGCAGTATTTT. Translation: CASSPRTSGGTSTDTQYF.

The chain couples TRBV28 to TRBJ1-1, with D possibly TRBD1 on 6 matching bases. CDR3 length equals 15 residues. The ends were cut back, 6 bases at V and 4 bases at J, with 18 bases in the middle. The germline V gene has CDR1 MDHEN and CDR2 SYDVKM. CDR3 in DNA: TGTGCCAGCAGCCTAGGGGGACTGAGTGGCACTGAAGCTTTCTTT. Translated, it gives CASSLGGLSGTEAFF. The variable domain in full, with the rest retrieved from reference TRBV28 and TRBJ1-1, is DVKVTQSSRYLVKRTGEKVFLECVQDMDHENMFWYRQDPGLGLRLIYFSYDVKMKEKGDIPEGYSVSREKKERFSLILESASTNQTSMYLCASSLGGLSGTEAFFGQGTRLTVV.

A few counts support this clone. CDR3 in amino acids: CASSQQAGNTGELFF. The DNA for the CDR3 is TGTGCCAGCAGCCAACAAGCAGGGAACACCGGGGAGCTGTTTTTT. The J gene is TRBJ2-2, the V gene TRBV14; no firm D call. V was clipped by 2 bases and J by 1 base, with 8 bases between them. The CDR3 contains 15 residues. Germline CDR1 reads SGHDN; CDR2 reads FVKESK.

DNA of the CDR3: TGTGCCAGCAGTTCCCCCCCCGGGACAGGGGGAGAGACCCAGTACTTC. Its translation: CASSSPPGTGGETQYF. This chain links TRBV28 with TRBJ2-5; TRBD1 matches at 11 bases. Germline V CDR1 and CDR2: MDHEN, SYDVKM. The V segment lost 4 bases and the J segment 4 bases; nucleotides outside the gene matches: 8. The length of the CDR3 is 16 residues.

The genes are TRBV19 and TRBJ1-2; D not certain. The length of the CDR3 is 14 residues. Trimming pared 6 bases from V and 0 bases from J, leaving 11 bases between. Germline assignment: CDR1 LNHDA and CDR2 SQIVND (reference sequence). The CDR3 DNA reads TGTGCCAGTAGCTGGGGAGGGACTAACTATGGCTACACCTTC. Residues: CASSWGGTNYGYTF.

The rearrangement joins TRBV11-2 to TRBJ2-7, with D tentatively TRBD1 or TRBD2 (5 bases each). Germline values: CDR1 SGHAT, CDR2 FQNNGV. The CDR3 totals 14 residues. V gave up 5 bases and J gave up 2 bases, with 13 bases separating them. The CDR3, as DNA: TGTGCCAGCAGCCACGGGACGGGGACCTACGAGCAGTACTTC. This codes for CASSHGTGTYEQYF.

The genes are TRBV5-4 and TRBJ2-7, with D possibly being TRBD1 (7 bases). The V gene's germline CDR1 is SGHNT and CDR2 YYREEE (reference sequence). V was cut by 0 bases and J by 1 base, with 11 bases left in between. The length of the CDR3 is 15 residues. CDR3 region: CASSLARGASYEQYF. Here the CDR3 DNA reads TGTGCCAGCAGCTTGGCCAGGGGGGCGTCCTACGAGCAGTACTTC.

This clone was observed a single time. This chain uses TRBV18 with TRBJ1-4; a weak D match, TRBD1 (6 bases). Germline V gene data show CDR1 as KGHSH and CDR2 as LQKENI. The germline V and J ends were trimmed by 8 bases and 0 bases, with 10 bases remaining between them. The CDR3 runs to 14 residues. CDR3 in DNA: TGTGCCAGCCAGAGGACAGCAACTAATGAAAAACTGTTTTTT. Amino acid sequence: CASQRTATNEKLFF.

CDR3: CASSPRQATSGNTIYF. DNA of the CDR3: TGTGCCAGCAGCCCCCGACAGGCCACCTCTGGAAACACCATATATTTT. The genes are TRBV9 and TRBJ1-3; tentatively, D is TRBD1 (6 bases). CDR1 and CDR2 (germline): SGDLS, YYNGEE. Trimming stripped 4 bases from V and 0 bases from J, with 14 bases between. The CDR3 covers 16 residues.

The gene calls are TRBV11-1 and TRBJ2-7; D may match TRBD1 or TRBD2 (5 bases each). The CDR3 consists of 14 residues. Germline V gene sequence: CDR1 SGHAT, CDR2 FQDESV (reference sequence). The ends were cut back, 5 bases at V and 6 bases at J, with 17 bases in the middle. CDR3 loop: CASSPDIGRGEQYF. As DNA, the CDR3 is TGTGCCAGCAGCCCGGACATCGGACGGGGCGAGCAGTACTTC.

This clone was observed a few times. The chain uses TRBV5-1 and TRBJ2-5; weak D call: TRBD2 (6 bases). Per the germline V gene, CDR1 is SGHRS and CDR2 is YFSETQ. The CDR3 runs 13 residues. V lost 7 bases to trimming and J lost 5 bases, with 15 bases between them. In DNA form, the CDR3 reads TGCGCCAGCGCCCCCTTGCGGGACGAGACCCAGTACTTC. Translating it yields CASAPLRDETQYF.

This chain links TRBV27 with TRBJ2-6; D could derive from TRBD1 or TRBD2 (5 bases each). The CDR3 runs to 14 residues. The V gene's germline CDR1 is MNHEY and CDR2 SMNVEV (reference sequence). V was trimmed by 4 bases and J by 5 bases, leaving 9 bases between them. CDR3 amino acids: CASSWQGRANVLTF. The CDR3 coding sequence is TGTGCCAGCAGTTGGCAGGGACGGGCCAACGTCCTGACTTTC.

V is TRBV28 and J is TRBJ1-1; a weak D match, TRBD1 (5 bases). The CDR3 runs to 14 residues. Germline CDR1 reads MDHEN; CDR2 reads SYDVKM. V was clipped by 3 bases and J by 1 base, with 9 bases between them. The CDR3 coding sequence is TGTGCCAGCAGTTTCCGGGGGGGGAACACTGAAGCTTTCTTT. Encoded protein: CASSFRGGNTEAFF.

The chain recombines TRBV28 with TRBJ1-4; D not certain. V lost 6 bases to trimming and J lost 7 bases, with 21 bases between them. Germline CDR1 MDHEN, CDR2 SYDVKM. The CDR3 runs 16 residues. The CDR3 region is CASSPGSVARSEKLFF. Written as DNA, the CDR3 is TGTGCCAGCAGCCCGGGAAGTGTGGCGCGCAGTGAAAAACTGTTTTTT.

The chain carries TRBV18 and TRBJ2-7, with 10 bases matching TRBD1. Trimming took 0 bases from V and 2 from J; bases not matched to a gene: 10. This CDR3 has 18 residues. Germline V lookup: CDR1 KGHSH, CDR2 LQKENI. CDR3 residues: CASSPPGQGSATPYEQYF. The CDR3 bases are TGTGCCAGCTCACCACCGGGACAGGGGAGTGCGACACCCTACGAGCAGTACTTC.

This clone was detected many times. The chain uses TRBV18 and TRBJ1-2; TRBD1 is a possible D gene (6 bases). V lost 5 bases, J lost 8 bases, and 12 bases lay in between. CDR1 is KGHSH, CDR2 LQKENI, per germline. The CDR3 length is 12 residues. This CDR3 is CASSSDRVGYTF. CDR3 nucleotide sequence: TGTGCCAGCTCATCGGACAGAGTGGGCTACACCTTC.